These T cell receptor beta chains were read from a single sample in a study of cytomegalovirus exposure and HLA in healthy donors. TCRdb's table, derived via immunoSEQ multiplex PCR, lists solely in-frame clones and lacks some. The table has 150,000 to 200,000 clones, roughly 10% seen once; the top ten hold 1% to 1.5%. The sequencing sample was made of PBMCs. Every receptor here comes from a woman aged 30 to 39 in good health and CMV-seropositive. CDR3s include the opening cysteine and the closing phenylalanine or tryptophan. D genes are given only for firm matches. Not all rows give a size; the values are once, few, many and, for expanded clones, a class.

CDR3aa: CASSENYQGWETQYF; CDR3nt: TGTGCCAGCAGTGAAAACTATCAGGGGTGGGAGACCCAGTACTTC; v_gene: TRBV6-1; d_gene: NA; abundance: few; j_gene: TRBJ2-5
CDR3aa: CASSFPGTSGRGETQYF; CDR3nt: TGTGCCAGCAGCTTCCCAGGGACTAGCGGGAGGGGGGAGACCCAGTACTTC; v_gene: TRBV5-4; d_gene: TRBD2; abundance: few; j_gene: TRBJ2-5
CDR3aa: CASSETLPGLRDEQYF; CDR3nt: TGTGCCAGCAGTGAAACCCTACCGGGACTCCGGGACGAGCAGTACTTC; v_gene: TRBV6-1; d_gene: NA; abundance: NA; j_gene: TRBJ2-7
CDR3aa: CASSLALGGSGYGYTF; CDR3nt: TGCGCCAGCAGCTTGGCCCTCGGGGGGAGCGGCTATGGCTACACCTTC; v_gene: TRBV5-1; d_gene: NA; abundance: NA; j_gene: TRBJ1-2
CDR3aa: CASSFTGIQETQYF; CDR3nt: TGCGCCAGCAGCTTTACAGGAATCCAAGAGACCCAGTACTTC; v_gene: TRBV5-1; d_gene: NA; abundance: NA; j_gene: TRBJ2-5
CDR3aa: CASSVGGYYNEQFF; CDR3nt: TGTGCCAGCAGCGTAGGCGGATACTACAATGAGCAGTTCTTC; v_gene: TRBV9; d_gene: NA; abundance: few; j_gene: TRBJ2-1
CDR3aa: CASSSRTSGSSTDTQYF; CDR3nt: TGTGCCAGCAGCTCACGGACTAGCGGGAGCAGTACAGATACGCAGTATTTT; v_gene: TRBV9; d_gene: TRBD2; abundance: few; j_gene: TRBJ2-3
CDR3aa: CASSGQETWATEAFF; CDR3nt: TGTGCCAGCAGTGGGCAGGAAACATGGGCTACTGAAGCTTTCTTT; v_gene: TRBV2; d_gene: NA; abundance: few; j_gene: TRBJ1-1
CDR3aa: CASSAPGSLAEQFF; CDR3nt: TGTGCCAGCAGCGCCCCCGGGAGTTTAGCTGAGCAGTTCTTC; v_gene: TRBV9; d_gene: NA; abundance: few; j_gene: TRBJ2-1
CDR3aa: CASSLKGADTQYF; CDR3nt: TGTGCCAGCTCACTCAAGGGGGCAGATACGCAGTATTTT; v_gene: TRBV5-4; d_gene: NA; abundance: few; j_gene: TRBJ2-3
CDR3aa: CAISGASYEQYF; CDR3nt: TGTGCCATTAGCGGAGCAAGCTACGAGCAGTACTTC; v_gene: TRBV10-3; d_gene: NA; abundance: few; j_gene: TRBJ2-7
CDR3aa: CASSLRPWTVSSYNSPLHF; CDR3nt: TGTGCCAGCAGCCTTCGCCCTTGGACAGTCAGCTCCTATAATTCACCCCTCCACTTT; v_gene: TRBV5-6; d_gene: NA; abundance: few; j_gene: TRBJ1-6
CDR3aa: CATGVAGVKEQYF; CDR3nt: TGTGCCACCGGAGTAGCGGGAGTTAAAGAGCAGTACTTC; v_gene: TRBV15; d_gene: TRBD2; abundance: NA; j_gene: TRBJ2-7
CDR3aa: CASSQDQGSDGSNQPQHF; CDR3nt: TGCGCCAGCAGCCAAGATCAGGGCTCCGACGGGAGCAATCAGCCCCAGCATTTT; v_gene: TRBV4-1; d_gene: NA; abundance: NA; j_gene: TRBJ1-5
CDR3aa: CATSSEDNYEQYF; CDR3nt: TGTGCCACCAGCAGTGAGGACAACTACGAGCAGTACTTC; v_gene: TRBV15; d_gene: NA; abundance: few; j_gene: TRBJ2-7
CDR3aa: CASSWDRALAARGEQYF; CDR3nt: TGTGCCAGCAGTTGGGACCGCGCCCTCGCCGCGCGGGGAGAGCAGTACTTC; v_gene: TRBV27; d_gene: NA; abundance: NA; j_gene: TRBJ2-7
CDR3aa: CASSLWTSRDTEAFF; CDR3nt: TGCGCCAGCAGCCTATGGACTTCCCGAGACACTGAAGCTTTCTTT; v_gene: TRBV5-1; d_gene: NA; abundance: few; j_gene: TRBJ1-1
CDR3aa: CASTKGGLAGGGSYNEQFF; CDR3nt: TGCGCCAGCACCAAGGGGGGACTAGCGGGTGGGGGCTCCTACAATGAGCAGTTCTTC; v_gene: TRBV10-2; d_gene: TRBD2; abundance: few; j_gene: TRBJ2-1
CDR3aa: CASGKDRVAMNTEAFF; CDR3nt: TGTGCCAGCGGGAAAGACAGGGTGGCGATGAACACTGAAGCTTTCTTT; v_gene: TRBV9; d_gene: TRBD1; abundance: few; j_gene: TRBJ1-1
CDR3aa: CASSELASSGGYNEQFF; CDR3nt: TGTGCCAGCAGTGAGTTAGCGTCTAGCGGGGGTTACAATGAGCAGTTCTTC; v_gene: TRBV2; d_gene: TRBD2; abundance: NA; j_gene: TRBJ2-1
CDR3aa: CASSDRTGANGYTF; CDR3nt: TGTGCCAGCAGTGACCGGACAGGGGCGAATGGCTACACCTTC; v_gene: TRBV2; d_gene: TRBD1; abundance: NA; j_gene: TRBJ1-2
CDR3aa: CASSPADISYEQYF; CDR3nt: TGTGCCAGCTCACCGGCGGACATTTCCTACGAGCAGTACTTC; v_gene: TRBV18; d_gene: NA; abundance: NA; j_gene: TRBJ2-7
CDR3aa: CASSLSRGFTDTQYF; CDR3nt: TGTGCCAGCAGTTTATCCCGGGGGTTCACAGATACGCAGTATTTT; v_gene: TRBV27; d_gene: NA; abundance: few; j_gene: TRBJ2-3
CDR3aa: CASSAIGQRSSYEQYF; CDR3nt: TGTGCCAGCAGTGCGATTGGACAGCGAAGCTCCTACGAGCAGTACTTC; v_gene: TRBV6-1; d_gene: NA; abundance: NA; j_gene: TRBJ2-7
CDR3aa: CASSLSADTEAFF; CDR3nt: TGTGCCAGCAGCCTGAGCGCAGACACTGAAGCTTTCTTT; v_gene: TRBV7-9; d_gene: NA; abundance: NA; j_gene: TRBJ1-1
CDR3aa: CASSSNALRQPPPQYF; CDR3nt: TGTGCCAGCAGCTCCAATGCGCTTAGACAGCCTCCCCCGCAGTATTTT; v_gene: TRBV5-5; d_gene: NA; abundance: NA; j_gene: TRBJ2-3
CDR3aa: CASSLVPGQGSNIQYF; CDR3nt: TGTGCCAGCAGCTTAGTCCCGGGACAGGGATCGAACATTCAGTACTTC; v_gene: TRBV7-9; d_gene: TRBD1; abundance: NA; j_gene: TRBJ2-4
CDR3aa: CASSPPTGELFF; CDR3nt: TGTGCCAGCAGCCCCCCTACCGGGGAGCTGTTTTTT; v_gene: TRBV5-5; d_gene: NA; abundance: NA; j_gene: TRBJ2-2